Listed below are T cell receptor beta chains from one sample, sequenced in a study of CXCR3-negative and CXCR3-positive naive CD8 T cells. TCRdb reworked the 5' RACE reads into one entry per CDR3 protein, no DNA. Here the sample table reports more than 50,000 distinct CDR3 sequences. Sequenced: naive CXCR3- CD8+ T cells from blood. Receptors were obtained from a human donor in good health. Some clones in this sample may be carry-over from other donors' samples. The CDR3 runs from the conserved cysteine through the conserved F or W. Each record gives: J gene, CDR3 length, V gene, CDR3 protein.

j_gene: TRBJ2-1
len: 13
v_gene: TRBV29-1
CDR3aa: CSVEVSLGNEQFF

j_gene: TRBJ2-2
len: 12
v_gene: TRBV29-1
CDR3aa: CSVARLAGELFF

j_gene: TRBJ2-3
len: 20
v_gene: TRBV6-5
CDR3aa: CASSYSEGPTESLSTDTQYF

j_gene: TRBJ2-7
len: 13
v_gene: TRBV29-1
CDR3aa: CSTGGGDTYEQYF

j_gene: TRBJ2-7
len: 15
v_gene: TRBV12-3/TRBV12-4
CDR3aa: CASSLSAGGRREQYF

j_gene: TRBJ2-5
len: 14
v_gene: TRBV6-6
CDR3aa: CASSYSPRQGTQYF

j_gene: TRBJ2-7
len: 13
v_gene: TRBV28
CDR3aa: CASSFTPTREQYF

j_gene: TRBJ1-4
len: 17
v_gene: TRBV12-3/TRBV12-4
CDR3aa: CASSPTKGQPTNEKLFF

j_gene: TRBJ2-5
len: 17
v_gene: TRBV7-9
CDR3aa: CASSSTLAGAPQETQYF

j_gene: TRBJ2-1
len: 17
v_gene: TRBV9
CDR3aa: CASSPRAGTTTYNEQFF

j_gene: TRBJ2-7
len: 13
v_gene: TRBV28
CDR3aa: CASSSRGTYEQYF

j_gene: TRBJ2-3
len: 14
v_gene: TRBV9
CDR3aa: CASSVDGGADTQYF

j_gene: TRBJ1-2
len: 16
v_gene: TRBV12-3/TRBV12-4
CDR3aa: CASSETRQGERYGYTF

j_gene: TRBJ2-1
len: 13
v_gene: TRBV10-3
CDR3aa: CAVSVSSYNEQFF

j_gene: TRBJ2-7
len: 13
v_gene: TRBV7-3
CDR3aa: CASSGGQSYEQYF

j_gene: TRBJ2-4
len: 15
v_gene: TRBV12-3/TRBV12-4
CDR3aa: CASSSRDFAKNIQYF

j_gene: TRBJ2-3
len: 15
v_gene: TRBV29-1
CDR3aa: CSVEGLACSTDTQYF